This is a list of T cell receptor beta chains from one sample in a study of T cell repertoires in cytomegalovirus infection. These receptors' targets are unknown. TCRdb reprocessed the reads with MiXCR, giving one entry per CDR3 protein. Altogether hundreds of thousands of distinct CDR3 sequences are present, roughly 33% being singletons, with the ten largest covering approximately 18%. The source material was cultured PBMCs, sampled from culture after CMV antigen stimulation. The receptor set was obtained from a human donor in good health (CMV status not recorded). Some clones in this sample may be carry-over from other donors' samples. Each CDR3 is given with its conserved first and last residue. The order of the fields is D gene, J gene, V gene, clone size, CDR3 protein, CDR3 DNA. D genes are given only for firm matches. Where a row states a size, it is once, few, many or the class of an expanded clone; other rows omit it.

TRBD2,TRBJ2-7,TRBV7-2,many,CASSLSASSGYEQYF,TGTGCCAGCAGCCTAAGCGCCTCTAGCGGGTACGAGCAGTACTTC
-,TRBJ2-3,TRBV29-1,few,CSVGDRTSTDTQYF,TGCAGCGTCGGCGACAGGACTAGCACAGATACGCAGTATTTT
TRBD1,TRBJ2-7,TRBV20-1,once,CSASPGQGALAQYF,TGCAGTGCTAGCCCGGGACAGGGGGCGCTTGCCCAGTACTTC
-,TRBJ1-3,TRBV6-5,-,CASSYSTVSGNTIYF,TGTGCCAGCAGTTACTCGACGGTCTCTGGAAACACCATATATTTT
TRBD2,TRBJ2-7,TRBV3-1,-,CASSHYRAGGLGEQYF,TGTGCCAGCAGCCACTACAGGGCGGGGGGACTTGGCGAGCAGTACTTC
-,TRBJ2-1,TRBV7-9,-,CASSFRAPGNEQFF,TGTGCCAGCAGCTTCCGAGCCCCGGGTAATGAGCAGTTCTTC
-,TRBJ2-7,TRBV20-1,-,CSGGVGGSYEQYF,TGCAGTGGCGGGGTAGGGGGCTCCTACGAGCAGTACTTC
-,TRBJ1-1,TRBV4-1,-,CASSQEPFGGRNTEAFF,TGCGCCAGCAGCCAAGAACCGTTCGGGGGGAGGAACACTGAAGCTTTCTTT
TRBD2,TRBJ2-3,TRBV19,-,CASTKTSGVLTDTQYF,TGTGCCAGTACCAAAACTAGCGGAGTGCTCACAGATACGCAGTATTTT
TRBD1,TRBJ2-7,TRBV10-3,-,CAISGSGQGSGRRSFEQYF,TGTGCCATCAGTGGCTCGGGACAGGGTTCGGGACGCAGATCCTTCGAGCAGTACTTC
TRBD1,TRBJ1-1,TRBV6-2/TRBV6-3,-,CASSYPQGGTEAFF,TGTGCCAGCAGTTACCCACAGGGGGGAACTGAAGCTTTCTTT
-,TRBJ2-7,TRBV4-3,many,CASSQDRRGGRDEQYF,TGCGCCAGCAGCCAAGATCGTAGGGGGGGGCGGGACGAGCAGTACTTC
TRBD1,TRBJ1-1,TRBV7-9,-,CASSPGTVGAFF,TGTGCCAGCAGCCCCGGGACAGTCGGAGCTTTCTTT
-,TRBJ1-5,TRBV12-3/TRBV12-4,-,CASSLALGGDQPQHF,TGTGCCAGCAGTTTAGCCCTAGGGGGGGATCAGCCCCAGCATTTT
TRBD1,TRBJ1-4,TRBV20-1,-,CSAGKGARTEKLFF,TGCAGTGCAGGGAAGGGGGCGCGGACAGAAAAACTGTTTTTT
-,TRBJ2-1,TRBV19,-,CATGRRGYNEQFF,TGTGCCACCGGACGGAGGGGCTACAATGAGCAGTTCTTC
-,TRBJ2-3,TRBV4-3,few,CASSQAGWGRATDTQYF,TGCGCCAGCAGCCAAGCGGGGTGGGGAAGGGCCACAGATACGCAGTATTTT
-,TRBJ2-1,TRBV5-5,-,CASSLRGPRGHNEQFF,TGTGCCAGCAGCTTGAGGGGGCCTCGGGGGCACAATGAGCAGTTCTTC
TRBD2,TRBJ2-2,TRBV7-2,many,CASSFRAGGPGTGELFF,TGTGCCAGCAGCTTCAGAGCGGGGGGGCCGGGCACCGGGGAGCTGTTTTTT
-,TRBJ2-3,TRBV12-3/TRBV12-4,-,CASSSQLGTDTQYF,TGTGCCAGCTCCTCCCAGCTCGGCACAGATACGCAGTATTTT
-,TRBJ2-2,TRBV11-2,-,CASSKGAYIIAGELFF,TGTGCCAGCAGCAAAGGCGCATATATTATCGCCGGGGAGCTGTTTTTT
-,TRBJ2-2,TRBV7-2,few,CASSLAEGFIGTNTGELFF,TGTGCCAGCAGCTTAGCGGAGGGCTTCATTGGGACGAACACCGGGGAGCTGTTTTTT
-,TRBJ2-2,TRBV29-1,-,CSVGRTGELFF,TGCAGCGTTGGGCGCACCGGGGAGCTGTTTTTT
-,TRBJ1-4,TRBV6-6,-,CASSLPGGATNEKLFF,TGTGCCAGCAGTCTGCCCGGCGGTGCAACTAATGAAAAACTGTTTTTT
-,TRBJ2-7,TRBV7-9,-,CASSPGGTLSYEQYF,TGTGCCAGCAGCCCCGGTGGGACACTCTCCTACGAGCAGTACTTC
TRBD1,TRBJ2-7,TRBV7-3,-,CASSLAQGATYEQYF,TGTGCCAGCAGCTTAGCACAGGGGGCGACCTACGAGCAGTACTTC
-,TRBJ1-5,TRBV7-2,few,CASSFPGAGQPQHF,TGTGCCAGCAGCTTTCCAGGGGCAGGTCAGCCCCAGCATTTT
-,TRBJ2-7,TRBV4-2,-,CASSQGYPYEQYF,TGTGCCAGCAGCCAAGGATACCCCTACGAGCAGTACTTC
-,TRBJ2-7,TRBV7-2,-,CASPYRYLRHGYEQYF,TGTGCCAGTCCGTATAGGTACCTCCGGCACGGCTACGAGCAGTACTTC
-,TRBJ2-5,TRBV7-2,-,CASSLWGGRGETQYF,TGTGCCAGCAGCTTATGGGGGGGGCGCGGGGAGACCCAGTACTTC
-,TRBJ2-7,TRBV3-1,-,CASSRGRQPSYEQYF,TGTGCCAGCAGTCGTGGTCGACAGCCCTCCTACGAGCAGTACTTC
-,TRBJ1-1,TRBV7-2,few,CASSLAGSPNTEAFF,TGTGCCAGCAGCTTAGCGGGCAGTCCGAACACTGAAGCTTTCTTT
TRBD1,TRBJ2-7,TRBV30,-,CAWQPGQGPLPYF,TGTGCCTGGCAACCGGGACAGGGGCCGCTCCCGTACTTC
-,TRBJ2-7,TRBV7-6,few,CASSTKTGGAEQYF,TGTGCCAGCAGCACCAAGACAGGCGGCGCTGAGCAGTACTTC
-,TRBJ2-5,TRBV2,-,CASSDLRGIGETQYF,TGTGCCAGCAGTGATCTTCGGGGGATTGGTGAGACCCAGTACTTC
TRBD2,TRBJ2-2,TRBV12-3/TRBV12-4,few,CASSLAITSGRSGELFF,TGTGCCAGCAGTTTAGCGATAACGAGCGGGAGATCCGGGGAGCTGTTTTTT
-,TRBJ2-7,TRBV7-6,few,CASSLRPAQFYEQYF,TGTGCCAGCAGCTTGAGGCCCGCCCAATTCTACGAGCAGTACTTC
-,TRBJ1-6,TRBV6-6,-,CASSYSKRAGSPLHF,TGTGCCAGCAGTTACTCGAAAAGGGCTGGTTCACCCCTCCACTTT
TRBD2,TRBJ2-1,TRBV10-3,-,CAISEVGMGLAGNNEQFF,TGTGCCATCAGTGAGGTTGGGATGGGACTAGCGGGTAACAATGAGCAGTTCTTC
-,TRBJ1-4,TRBV7-2,few,CASSFSQNNEKLFF,TGTGCCAGCAGCTTCTCACAGAATAATGAAAAACTGTTTTTT